This T cell receptor beta chain was found in a study of human T cells and chemical hapten exposure. As for the study in general: Alopecia areata, totalis or universalis affected patients who were mostly female. Overall study findings and caveats: Following DPC sensitization, TCRs present above 1 in 1000 frequency showed no change. Expanded TCR counts at PT1 went up together with patch test score, a positive correlation.

This clonotype was seen more than once but under ten times. The antigen remains unidentified. Trimming took off 2 bases at V and 5 bases at J, with 12 bases between the two ends. CDR3 length equals 13 residues. Germline V CDR1 and CDR2: DFQATT, SNEGSKA (reference sequence). TCRdb redid the calling of the RACE reads with MiXCR, one entry per CDR3 protein. The table has more than 35,000 distinct CDR3 sequences, more than 9.5% seen once. Time point described: patch test 3, about 24 weeks after DPC sensitization. Treatment of the sample: therapeutic diphenylcyclopropenone sensitization with weekly scalp DPC. Unfractionated whole blood was the source of the extracted total RNA.

The gene calls are TRBV20-1 and TRBJ1-1; D gene unclear. The sequencing used whole blood, collected in connection with sensitization to the hapten diphenylcyclopropenone (DPC). This clonotype was obtained from a woman in her thirties or forties with alopecia areata. Some clones in this sample may be carry-over from other donors' samples. CDR3 sequence (DNA): TGCAGTGCTAGACGGAGTCTACATACTGAAGCTTTCTTT. The encoded protein is CSARRSLHTEAFF.